Reported below is one TCR beta chain. Its matching antigen is unknown. Sequencing used immunoSEQ multiplex PCR; TCRdb keeps in-frame clones, though not all of them. The table lists about 94,000 clones, 90% to 95% of them singletons, with nearly 0.5% in the top ten. The CDR3 covers 14 residues. Germline V gene sequence: CDR1 LNHDA, CDR2 SQIVND (reference sequence). Trimming removed 10 bases from V and 1 base from J, with 13 bases in between. This sample was included in a study of graft-versus-host responses after intestinal transplantation. This specimen was unstimulated CD8+ T cells sorted from spleen or lymph node cells, taken before intestinal transplant. The rearrangement links TRBV19 to TRBJ2-2; D remains ambiguous. The clonotype was recovered from a human donor who received an intestinal transplant. In DNA, the CDR3 is TGTGCCACAAATACCCAGGAGAACACCGGGGAGCTGTTTTTT. It specifies CATNTQENTGELFF.